Sequencing of this T cell receptor beta chain was carried out in a study of blood T cells in healthy people across ages. V lost 9 bases to trimming and J lost 8 bases, with 20 bases between them. CDR1 SNHLY and CDR2 FYNNEI come from the germline V gene. CDR3 length equals 14 residues. With a J-beta primer mix and a sample-barcoded 5' primer, a second PCR ran about 7 to 12 cycles. TCRdb reprocessed the 5' RACE reads with MiXCR, giving one entry per CDR3 protein. Of about 1,400,000 distinct CDR3 sequences listed, almost 60% were seen once; the top ten hold roughly 7%. Sequenced material: blood. The chain is built from TRBV2 and TRBJ2-1; D gene unclear. This clonotype originated in a man aged 18 to 29 in good health. The CDR3 DNA follows: TGTGCCAGTAGTACATATGGGCCTGTCTATGAGCAGTTCTTC. Translated, it gives CASSTYGPVYEQFF.